The 7 T cell receptor beta chains presented below share a single source sample, sequenced in a study of cytomegalovirus exposure and HLA in healthy donors (dated by TCRdb to about 2017). Library prep was done by the immunoSEQ multiplex PCR assay. The multiplex PCR relied on a mix of 60 forward primers for TCR Vbeta segments and 13 reverse primers for TCR Jbeta segments. TCRdb took this table from immuneACCESS and kept in-frame rearrangements with V and J called. Such tables lack part of the clones; where checked against another copy, unresolved V genes explain under half of the gap, and the rest is unexplained. The sample table lists about 150,000 clones, 60% to 70% of them with a count of one. Under 7.5% of the sample lies in the top ten. The specimen was PBMCs. Receptors were obtained from a woman in her sixties in good health and CMV-seropositive.

In its sample, this clone was seen once. The rearrangement links TRBV7-2 to TRBJ1-2; D remains unclear. CDR3 length: 13 amino acids. Germline V gene data show CDR1 as SGHTA and CDR2 as FQGNSA. Trimming stripped 4 bases from V and 4 bases from J, with 10 bases between. CDR3 DNA sequence: TGTGCCAGCAGCTCGTCAGTTGGCTATGGCTACACCTTC. Amino acids: CASSSSVGYGYTF. Full variable domain (outside the CDR3, taken from reference TRBV7-2 and TRBJ1-2): GAGVSQSPSNKVTEKGKDVELRCDPISGHTALYWYRQSLGQGLEFLIYFQGNSAPDKSGLPSDRFSAERTGGSVSTLTIQRTQQEDSAVYLCASSSSVGYGYTFGSGTRLTVV.

V is TRBV19 and J is TRBJ2-1, with 13 bases fitting TRBD2. The V gene end was trimmed by 0 bases and the J gene end by 9 bases; junction bases not matched to a gene: 5. This CDR3 comprises 16 residues. The germline V gene has CDR1 LNHDA and CDR2 SQIVND (reference sequence). The CDR3 DNA reads TGTGCCAGTAGTATAGATGGACTAGCGGGAGTAGGTGAGCAGTTCTTC. As protein: CASSIDGLAGVGEQFF.

Written as DNA, the CDR3 is TGTGCCAGTAGCTACGGTAAAGGGGGTTCCTTTCGAAACTATGGCTACACCTTC. It codes for CASSYGKGGSFRNYGYTF. This sequence joins TRBV19 and TRBJ1-2; perhaps TRBD1 as D (6 bases). The CDR3 is made up of 18 amino acids. CDR1 and CDR2 (germline): LNHDA, SQIVND (reference sequence). With 6 bases removed from V and 2 bases from J, the gap between germline ends came to 25 bases.

This clone was picked up a small number of times. The CDR3 DNA reads as TGTGCCAGCAGTCTGCTGACAGGGGGCACCGGGGAGCTGTTTTTT. Its translation: CASSLLTGGTGELFF. The chain is built from TRBV28 and TRBJ2-2, with 9 bases that match TRBD1. CDR1 and CDR2 (germline): MDHEN, SYDVKM. With V trimmed by 5 bases and J by 4 bases, 5 bases remained unmatched. The CDR3 consists of 15 residues.

The rearrangement uses TRBV5-1 and TRBJ1-3; 8 bases map to TRBD1. This CDR3 has 14 residues. The V and J ends lost 4 bases and 4 bases, in that order; junction bases with no gene match: 4. Germline CDR1 and CDR2: SGHRS and YFSETQ. In DNA form, the CDR3 reads TGCGCCAGCAGCCCGGGACAGGTCGGAAACACCATATATTTT. This codes for CASSPGQVGNTIYF.

Only a few counts were recorded for this clone. At one boundary the junction diverges from the germline segment, which might be a read error. The CDR3 bases are TGTTCCAGCAGCTTTTCCGAAGAGACCCAGTACTTC. Its translation: CSSSFSEETQYF. The chain carries TRBV7-9 and TRBJ2-5, with D unresolved. The germline CDR1 and CDR2 sequences are SEHNR and FQNEAQ (reference sequence). This CDR3 is built from 12 residues.

The J gene is TRBJ1-3, the V gene TRBV28; 9 bases align to TRBD1. Germline CDR1 MDHEN, CDR2 SYDVKM. CDR3 length: 18 residues. Trimming took 5 bases from V and 2 from J; bases not matched to a gene: 13. In DNA, the CDR3 is TGTGCCAGCAGTCCAACACAGGGGGCGCTGGGCCCTGGAAACACCATATATTTT. This sequence encodes CASSPTQGALGPGNTIYF.